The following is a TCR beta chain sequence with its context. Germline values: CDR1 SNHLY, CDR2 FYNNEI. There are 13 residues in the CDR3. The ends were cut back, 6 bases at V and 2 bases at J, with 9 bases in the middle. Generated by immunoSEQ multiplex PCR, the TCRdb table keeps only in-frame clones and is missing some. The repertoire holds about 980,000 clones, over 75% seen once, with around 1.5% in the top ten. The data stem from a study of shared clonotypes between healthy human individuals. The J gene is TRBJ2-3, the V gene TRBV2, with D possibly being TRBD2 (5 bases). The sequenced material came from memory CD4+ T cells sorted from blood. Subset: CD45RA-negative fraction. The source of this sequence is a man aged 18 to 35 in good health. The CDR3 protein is CASRALATDTQYF. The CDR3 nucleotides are TGTGCCAGCAGGGCCCTAGCCACAGATACGCAGTATTTT.